This T cell receptor (beta chain) was sequenced for a study of early T cells in non-severe SARS-CoV-2 infection. This clonotype turned up a few times. Via MiXCR, TCRdb re-called the 5' RACE reads, giving one row per CDR3 protein. The data contain 40,000 to 45,000 distinct CDR3 sequences, approximately 6.2% of them seen just once; the ten biggest clones take up roughly 20%. V was clipped by 4 bases and J by 7 bases; unmatched bases: 4. CDR1 is SGHVS and CDR2 is FNYEAQ in the germline V gene. The CDR3 runs 14 residues. The sequence was obtained from an adult who was a healthcare worker with PCR-confirmed SARS-CoV-2 infection or an uninfected control (not recorded which). The sample here was whole blood, taken at baseline. The gene calls are TRBV7-6 and TRBJ2-7; 13 bases line up with TRBD2. The CDR3 coding sequence is TGTGCCAGCAGCTCACTAGCGGGAGGGGGAGAGCAGTACTTC. Translation gives CASSSLAGGGEQYF. Full variable domain (rest looked up from reference TRBV7-6 and TRBJ2-7): GAGVSQSPRYKVTKRGQDVALRCDPISGHVSLYWYRQALGQGPEFLTYFNYEAQQDKSGLPNDRFSAERPEGSISTLTIQRTEQRDSAMYRCASSSLAGGGEQYFGPGTRLTVT.